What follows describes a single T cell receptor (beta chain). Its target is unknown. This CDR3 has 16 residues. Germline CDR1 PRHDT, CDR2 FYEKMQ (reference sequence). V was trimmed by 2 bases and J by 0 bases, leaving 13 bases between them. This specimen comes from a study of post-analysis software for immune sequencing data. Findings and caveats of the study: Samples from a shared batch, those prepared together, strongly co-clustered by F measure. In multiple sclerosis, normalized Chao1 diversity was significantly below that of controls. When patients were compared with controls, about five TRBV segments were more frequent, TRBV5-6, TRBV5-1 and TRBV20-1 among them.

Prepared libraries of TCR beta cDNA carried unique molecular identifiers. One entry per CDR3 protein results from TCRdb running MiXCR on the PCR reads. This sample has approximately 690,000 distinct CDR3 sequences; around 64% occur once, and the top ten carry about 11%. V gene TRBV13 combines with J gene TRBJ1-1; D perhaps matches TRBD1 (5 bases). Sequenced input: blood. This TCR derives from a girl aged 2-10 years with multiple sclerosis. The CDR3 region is CASSLPWDALNTEAFF. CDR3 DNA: TGTGCCAGCAGCTTACCTTGGGACGCCTTGAACACTGAAGCTTTCTTT.